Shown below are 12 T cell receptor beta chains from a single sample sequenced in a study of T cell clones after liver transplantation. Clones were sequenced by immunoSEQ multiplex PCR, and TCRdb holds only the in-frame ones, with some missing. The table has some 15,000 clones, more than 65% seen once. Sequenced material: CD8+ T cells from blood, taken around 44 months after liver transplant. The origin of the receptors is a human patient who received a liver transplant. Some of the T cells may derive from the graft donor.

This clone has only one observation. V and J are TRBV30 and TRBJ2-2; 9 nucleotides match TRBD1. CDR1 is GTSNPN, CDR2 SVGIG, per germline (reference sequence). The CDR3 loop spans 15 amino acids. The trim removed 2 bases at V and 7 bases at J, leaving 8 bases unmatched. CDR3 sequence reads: CAWSILQGAGGELFF. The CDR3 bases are TGTGCCTGGAGTATCCTACAGGGGGCGGGCGGGGAGCTGTTTTTT.

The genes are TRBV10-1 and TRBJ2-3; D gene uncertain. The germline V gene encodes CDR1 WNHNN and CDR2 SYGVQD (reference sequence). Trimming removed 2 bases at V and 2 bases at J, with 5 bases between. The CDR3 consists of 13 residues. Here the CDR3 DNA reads TGCGCCAGCAGTGAGAAGTACACAGATACGCAGTATTTT. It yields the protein CASSEKYTDTQYF.

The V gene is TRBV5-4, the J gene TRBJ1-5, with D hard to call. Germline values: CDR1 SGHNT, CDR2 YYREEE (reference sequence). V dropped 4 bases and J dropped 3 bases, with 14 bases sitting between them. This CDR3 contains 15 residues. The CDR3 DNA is TGTGCCAGCAGCCTCTTGCGGGATATCAATCAGCCCCAGCATTTT. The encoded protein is CASSLLRDINQPQHF.

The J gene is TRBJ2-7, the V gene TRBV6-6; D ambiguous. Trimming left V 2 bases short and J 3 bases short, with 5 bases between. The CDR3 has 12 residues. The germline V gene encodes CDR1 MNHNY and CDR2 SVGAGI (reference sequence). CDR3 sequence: CASSYRNYEQYF. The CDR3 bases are TGTGCCAGCAGTTACAGGAACTACGAGCAGTACTTC.

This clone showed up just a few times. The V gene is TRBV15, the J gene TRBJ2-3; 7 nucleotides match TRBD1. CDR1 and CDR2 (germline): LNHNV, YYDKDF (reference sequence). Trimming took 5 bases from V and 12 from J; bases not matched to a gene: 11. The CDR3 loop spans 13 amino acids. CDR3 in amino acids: CATSRIPGQFQYF. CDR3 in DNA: TGTGCCACCAGCCGTATACCGGGACAGTTTCAGTATTTT.

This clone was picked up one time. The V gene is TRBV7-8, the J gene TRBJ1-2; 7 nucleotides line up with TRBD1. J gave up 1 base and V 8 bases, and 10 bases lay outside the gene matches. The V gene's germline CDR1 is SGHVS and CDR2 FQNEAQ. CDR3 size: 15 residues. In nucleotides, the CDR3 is TGTGCCAGCGTCCTTGGGGACAGCCGTAACTATGGCTACACCTTC. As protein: CASVLGDSRNYGYTF.

CDR3 coding DNA: TGTGCCACCGCTCAAGTTCTAAGCTCCTATAATTCACCCCTCCACTTT. Protein: CATAQVLSSYNSPLHF. This chain uses TRBV5-5 with TRBJ1-6; D remains unclear. Germline V gene lookup returns CDR1 SGHKS and CDR2 YYEKEE (reference sequence). The CDR3 totals 16 residues. With 9 bases removed from V and 0 bases from J, the gap between germline ends came to 16 bases.

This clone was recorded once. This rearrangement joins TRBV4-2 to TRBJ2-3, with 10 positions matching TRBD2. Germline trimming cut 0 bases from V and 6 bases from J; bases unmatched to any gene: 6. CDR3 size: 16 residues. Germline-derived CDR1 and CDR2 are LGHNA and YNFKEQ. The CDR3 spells CASSQEKAGGPDTQYF. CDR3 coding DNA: TGTGCCAGCAGCCAAGAAAAAGCGGGAGGGCCGGATACGCAGTATTTT.

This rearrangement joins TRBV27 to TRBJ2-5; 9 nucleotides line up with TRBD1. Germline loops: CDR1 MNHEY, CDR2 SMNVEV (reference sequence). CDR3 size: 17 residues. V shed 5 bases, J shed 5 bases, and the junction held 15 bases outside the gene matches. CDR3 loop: CASSATPPGTGGETQYF. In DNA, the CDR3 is TGTGCCAGCAGTGCAACTCCTCCGGGAACAGGGGGCGAGACCCAGTACTTC.

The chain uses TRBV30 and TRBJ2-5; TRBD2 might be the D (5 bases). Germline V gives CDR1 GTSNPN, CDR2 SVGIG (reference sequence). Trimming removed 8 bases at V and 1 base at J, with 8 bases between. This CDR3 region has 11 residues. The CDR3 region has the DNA TGTGCCGGAGGAAGCCAAGAGACCCAGTACTTC. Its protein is CAGGSQETQYF.

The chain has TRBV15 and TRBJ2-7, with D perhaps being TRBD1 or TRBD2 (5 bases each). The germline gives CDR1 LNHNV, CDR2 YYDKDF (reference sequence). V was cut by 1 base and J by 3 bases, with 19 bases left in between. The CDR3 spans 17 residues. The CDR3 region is CATSRAGPSTILYEQYF. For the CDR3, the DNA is TGTGCCACCAGCAGAGCGGGGCCGTCGACTATACTCTACGAGCAGTACTTC.

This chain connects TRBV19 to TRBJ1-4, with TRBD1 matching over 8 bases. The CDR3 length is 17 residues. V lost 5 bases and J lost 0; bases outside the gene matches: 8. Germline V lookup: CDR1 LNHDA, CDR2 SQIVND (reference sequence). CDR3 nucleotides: TGTGCCAGTAGTCCCGGGACAGGAGCCGCAACTAATGAAAAACTGTTTTTT. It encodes CASSPGTGAATNEKLFF.